The rows below give T cell receptor beta chains drawn from one sample of a study of molecular identifiers for immune sequencing clone quantification. TCRdb reprocessed the PCR reads via MiXCR and lists one record per CDR3 protein. Here the sample spans just under 650,000 distinct CDR3 sequences, 20% being singletons. Sequencing was done on a sample of naive CD8+ T cells from blood, with Jurkat cell RNA spiked in. The receptors come from a human donor in good health. Some libraries in this study had Jurkat cell RNA spiked in. Each CDR3 is given with its conserved first and last residue. D genes are given only for firm matches. Some rows have no size entry. The others give once, few or many, or a class for an expanded clone.

J gene: TRBJ2-5
V gene: TRBV12-3/TRBV12-4
clone size: .
D gene: .
CDR3 DNA: TGTGCCAGCAGTTTAGAGGGGAGTAGCGAGACCCAGTGCTTC
CDR3 protein: CASSLEGSSETQCF

J gene: TRBJ2-5
V gene: TRBV27
clone size: few
D gene: .
CDR3 DNA: TGTGCCAGCAGTCCACTCCCCGGGACTCAGCGGAAGGAGACCCAGTACTTC
CDR3 protein: CASSPLPGTQRKETQYF

J gene: TRBJ2-1
V gene: TRBV7-6
clone size: .
D gene: TRBD2
CDR3 DNA: TGTGCCAGCAGCCTCCCTTCAGCGGGGGCCCTGGATGGGCAGTTCTTC
CDR3 protein: CASSLPSAGALDGQFF

J gene: TRBJ1-1
V gene: TRBV6-5
clone size: few
D gene: .
CDR3 DNA: TGTGCCAGCAGCCCACGTGGGGGAGGGTGGAACGTGGGGGACACTGAAGCTTTCTTT
CDR3 protein: CASSPRGGGWNVGDTEAFF

J gene: TRBJ2-7
V gene: TRBV25-1
clone size: many
D gene: .
CDR3 DNA: TGTGCCAGCAGTCCACTTGGGGGGGGCCCCTACGAGCAGTACTTC
CDR3 protein: CASSPLGGGPYEQYF

J gene: TRBJ2-5
V gene: TRBV7-9
clone size: many
D gene: TRBD1
CDR3 DNA: TGTGCCAGCAGTCCTCAGGGGGCGCGGGAGACCCAGTACTTC
CDR3 protein: CASSPQGARETQYF

J gene: TRBJ2-7
V gene: TRBV27
clone size: few
D gene: .
CDR3 DNA: TGTGCCAGCAGTTCTCGGGGGCACGAGCAGTACTTC
CDR3 protein: CASSSRGHEQYF

J gene: TRBJ2-7
V gene: TRBV29-1
clone size: many
D gene: TRBD2
CDR3 DNA: TGCAGCGTTGGTTCGGGACTAGCCTACGAGCAGTACTTC
CDR3 protein: CSVGSGLAYEQYF

J gene: TRBJ1-1
V gene: TRBV29-1
clone size: many
D gene: .
CDR3 DNA: TGCAGCGGTCGGGCTTTTAACACTGAAGCTTTCTTT
CDR3 protein: CSGRAFNTEAFF

J gene: TRBJ2-7
V gene: TRBV12-3/TRBV12-4
clone size: many
D gene: TRBD2
CDR3 DNA: TGTGCCAGCAGTTCCAGTCCCGGGACTAGCTACGAGCAGTACTTC
CDR3 protein: CASSSSPGTSYEQYF

J gene: TRBJ2-5
V gene: TRBV29-1
clone size: many
D gene: .
CDR3 DNA: TGCAGCGTCCCCCCGTTGACGGAATATCAAGAGACCCAGTACTTC
CDR3 protein: CSVPPLTEYQETQYF

J gene: TRBJ2-7
V gene: TRBV5-1
clone size: many
D gene: TRBD1
CDR3 DNA: TGCGCCAGCAGGCCGACAGGGCTCTACGAGCAGTACTTC
CDR3 protein: CASRPTGLYEQYF

J gene: TRBJ1-1
V gene: TRBV20-1
clone size: many
D gene: .
CDR3 DNA: TGCAGTGCTACAATGGGCACTGAAGCTTTCTTT
CDR3 protein: CSATMGTEAFF

J gene: TRBJ1-2
V gene: TRBV24-1
clone size: few
D gene: .
CDR3 DNA: TGTGCCACCAGTGACCGGACAAGCAACTATGGCTACACCTTC
CDR3 protein: CATSDRTSNYGYTF

J gene: TRBJ2-3
V gene: TRBV3-2
clone size: few
D gene: .
CDR3 DNA: TGTGCCAGCAGCCAAACACAGGGGGCTAGAGATACGCAGTATTTT
CDR3 protein: CASSQTQGARDTQYF

J gene: TRBJ2-3
V gene: TRBV19
clone size: many
D gene: .
CDR3 DNA: TGTGCCAGTGGACAGCTCACAGATACGCAGTATTTT
CDR3 protein: CASGQLTDTQYF

J gene: TRBJ2-3
V gene: TRBV6-6
clone size: many
D gene: TRBD1
CDR3 DNA: TGTGCCAGCACAGGGGGCCCGACAGATACGCAGTATTTT
CDR3 protein: CASTGGPTDTQYF

J gene: TRBJ1-1
V gene: TRBV30
clone size: few
D gene: .
CDR3 DNA: TGTGCCTGGAGTGTACGAGGGGGTGGTGAAGCTTTCTTT
CDR3 protein: CAWSVRGGGEAFF

J gene: TRBJ2-2
V gene: TRBV20-1
clone size: many
D gene: .
CDR3 DNA: TGCAGTGCTAGAGATCACACAGTCGGCACCGGGGAGCTGTTTTTT
CDR3 protein: CSARDHTVGTGELFF

J gene: TRBJ1-5
V gene: TRBV19
clone size: once
D gene: .
CDR3 DNA: TGTGCCAGTAGTGGGCCAGCTATTAGCAATCAGCCCCAGCATTTT
CDR3 protein: CASSGPAISNQPQHF

J gene: TRBJ2-2
V gene: TRBV5-3
clone size: .
D gene: .
CDR3 DNA: TGTGCCAGCATAAGTGGGCCTAACACCGGGGAGCTGTTTTTT
CDR3 protein: CASISGPNTGELFF

J gene: TRBJ1-5
V gene: TRBV27
clone size: many
D gene: .
CDR3 DNA: TGTGCCAGCAGTTTATCGGTAGGAGCCGGCAATCAGCCCCAGCATTTT
CDR3 protein: CASSLSVGAGNQPQHF

J gene: TRBJ1-5
V gene: TRBV27
clone size: many
D gene: .
CDR3 DNA: TGTGCCAGCAGTTTTGATAGCAATCAGCCCCAGCATTTT
CDR3 protein: CASSFDSNQPQHF

J gene: TRBJ2-2
V gene: TRBV28
clone size: few
D gene: .
CDR3 DNA: TGTGCCAGCAGTTTAGACTCCTACTACACCGGGGAGCTGTTTTTT
CDR3 protein: CASSLDSYYTGELFF

J gene: TRBJ2-1
V gene: TRBV4-3
clone size: many
D gene: .
CDR3 DNA: TGCGCCAGCAGCCACCCTGCCGGCCCGAGGACACCGGAATCCCACAATGAGCAGTTCTTC
CDR3 protein: CASSHPAGPRTPESHNEQFF

J gene: TRBJ1-5
V gene: TRBV4-1
clone size: many
D gene: .
CDR3 DNA: TGCGCCAGCAGCCAAGAGGGACGAGAAAATCAGCCCCAGCATTTT
CDR3 protein: CASSQEGRENQPQHF

J gene: TRBJ1-1
V gene: TRBV7-9
clone size: many
D gene: .
CDR3 DNA: TGTGCCAGCAGCACTGACCTGAACACTGAAGCTTTCTTT
CDR3 protein: CASSTDLNTEAFF

J gene: TRBJ1-1
V gene: TRBV20-1
clone size: few
D gene: .
CDR3 DNA: TGCAGTGCTAGAATAAGTTCGTGGACTGAAGCTTTCTTT
CDR3 protein: CSARISSWTEAFF

J gene: TRBJ2-7
V gene: TRBV7-9
clone size: many
D gene: .
CDR3 DNA: TGTGCCAGCAGCCCCACAAGGGGGGGCGCAGCCTACGAGCAGTACTTC
CDR3 protein: CASSPTRGGAAYEQYF

J gene: TRBJ2-1
V gene: TRBV27
clone size: .
D gene: TRBD2
CDR3 DNA: TGTGCTACTAGCGGGAGGGTATGGAATGAGCAGTTCTTC
CDR3 protein: CATSGRVWNEQFF

J gene: TRBJ2-7
V gene: TRBV5-3
clone size: .
D gene: .
CDR3 DNA: TGTGCCAGCAGCTTGGGGAACGAGCAGTGCTTC
CDR3 protein: CASSLGNEQCF

J gene: TRBJ2-3
V gene: TRBV7-9
clone size: many
D gene: .
CDR3 DNA: TGTGCCAGCAGCTTAGCATCAGATACGCAGTATTTT
CDR3 protein: CASSLASDTQYF

J gene: TRBJ2-7
V gene: TRBV5-1
clone size: .
D gene: .
CDR3 DNA: TGCGCCAGCAGCTTGGACATCTACTACGAGCAGTACTTC
CDR3 protein: CASSLDIYYEQYF

J gene: TRBJ1-6
V gene: TRBV20-1
clone size: many
D gene: .
CDR3 DNA: TGCAGTGCTAGAGATAGGACTTTGGTGAAAAATTCACCCCTCCACTTT
CDR3 protein: CSARDRTLVKNSPLHF

J gene: TRBJ2-2
V gene: TRBV5-4
clone size: many
D gene: .
CDR3 DNA: TGTGCCAGCAGGGACGGGACCTCCACCGGGGAGCTGTTTTTT
CDR3 protein: CASRDGTSTGELFF

J gene: TRBJ2-1
V gene: TRBV10-3
clone size: many
D gene: .
CDR3 DNA: TGTGCCATCAGCGGAGCCGAAGAATTCTCTAAGGGAGGTGAGCAGTTCTTC
CDR3 protein: CAISGAEEFSKGGEQFF

J gene: TRBJ2-7
V gene: TRBV6-5
clone size: .
D gene: .
CDR3 DNA: TGTGCCAGCAGTTACCGAAATCTCGCCTACCACGAGCAGTACTTC
CDR3 protein: CASSYRNLAYHEQYF

J gene: TRBJ2-5
V gene: TRBV6-5
clone size: few
D gene: .
CDR3 DNA: TGTGCCAGCACCCACACCGGGGGGCATCAAGAGACCCAGTACTTC
CDR3 protein: CASTHTGGHQETQYF

J gene: TRBJ2-2
V gene: TRBV4-2
clone size: many
D gene: TRBD2
CDR3 DNA: TGTGCCAGCGGCGGGAGGACTAGCGGGACCCCCGGGGAGCTGTTTTTT
CDR3 protein: CASGGRTSGTPGELFF

J gene: TRBJ2-7
V gene: TRBV30
clone size: many
D gene: .
CDR3 DNA: TGTGCCTGGACCAAGGAGGTGACCTACGAGCAGTACTTC
CDR3 protein: CAWTKEVTYEQYF

J gene: TRBJ2-3
V gene: TRBV5-1
clone size: many
D gene: TRBD1
CDR3 DNA: TGCGCCAGCAGCGCACGGGACAGTTACACAGATACGCAGTATTTT
CDR3 protein: CASSARDSYTDTQYF

J gene: TRBJ1-3
V gene: TRBV7-6
clone size: many
D gene: .
CDR3 DNA: TGTGCCAGCAGCTTACTGGGTAACTCTGGAAACACCATATATTTT
CDR3 protein: CASSLLGNSGNTIYF

J gene: TRBJ1-1
V gene: TRBV20-1
clone size: .
D gene: .
CDR3 DNA: TGCAGTGCTAGAGATCTGTACACTGAAGCTTTCTTT
CDR3 protein: CSARDLYTEAFF

J gene: TRBJ2-3
V gene: TRBV2
clone size: many
D gene: .
CDR3 DNA: TGTGCCAGCAGTACTACAATAAGGTTTGCAGATACGCAGTATTTT
CDR3 protein: CASSTTIRFADTQYF

J gene: TRBJ2-5
V gene: TRBV28
clone size: many
D gene: TRBD2
CDR3 DNA: TGTGCCAGCAGTTTATCGGGGACTAGCCCTGGATCGGGGACCCAGTACTTC
CDR3 protein: CASSLSGTSPGSGTQYF

J gene: TRBJ2-1
V gene: TRBV4-3
clone size: .
D gene: TRBD1
CDR3 DNA: TGCGCCAGCAGCTGGGGACAGGAACGATCCAATGAGCAGTTCTTC
CDR3 protein: CASSWGQERSNEQFF

J gene: TRBJ2-1
V gene: TRBV5-1
clone size: many
D gene: TRBD2
CDR3 DNA: TGCGCCAGCAGCTTGAACATTATTAGGGGCGGGAGGGCCGGACCCCATGAGCAGTTCTTC
CDR3 protein: CASSLNIIRGGRAGPHEQFF

J gene: TRBJ2-7
V gene: TRBV30
clone size: .
D gene: .
CDR3 DNA: TGTGCCTGGGGAGGGGGTGGAGACCCTGGGGAGCAGTACTTC
CDR3 protein: CAWGGGGDPGEQYF

J gene: TRBJ2-6
V gene: TRBV7-9
clone size: .
D gene: .
CDR3 DNA: TGTGCCAGCAGCGCCAACTCGGGTGGACAGATCATCTCTGGGGCCAACGTCCTGACTTTC
CDR3 protein: CASSANSGGQIISGANVLTF

J gene: TRBJ2-7
V gene: TRBV13
clone size: .
D gene: .
CDR3 DNA: TGTGCCAGCAGCCCCGACGTGGGGTGGGAGCAGTACTTC
CDR3 protein: CASSPDVGWEQYF

J gene: TRBJ2-1
V gene: TRBV4-2
clone size: few
D gene: TRBD2
CDR3 DNA: TGTGCCAGCAGCCAAGATCTGAATCCAACTAGCGGGAGAGAGGAAATCTTC
CDR3 protein: CASSQDLNPTSGREEIF

J gene: TRBJ2-7
V gene: TRBV20-1
clone size: many
D gene: .
CDR3 DNA: TGCAGTGCTAGATCGGTGGCAGGGGCCTACGAGCAGTACTTC
CDR3 protein: CSARSVAGAYEQYF